This T cell receptor (beta chain) emerged from a study of cytomegalovirus exposure and HLA in healthy donors. Findings and limits, study-wide: A subsequent analysis found that TCR clusters from the first cohort also tended to co-occur in the 120 or so validation repertoires, with about 95% of cluster scores above 0. The study put about 180 TCR beta chains on its list as cytomegalovirus-associated.

This clone showed up just once. The target antigen is unknown. Here immunoSEQ multiplex PCR was the method, and the copy in TCRdb shows in-frame clones only, minus some. The table has roughly 300,000 clones, 75% to 90% seen once; the top ten hold over 1%. The CDR3 loop spans 15 amino acids. Per germline, CDR1 SGDLS and CDR2 YYNGEE. V was clipped by 4 bases and J by 3 bases; unmatched bases: 9. Sequenced sample: PBMCs. The sequence derives from a woman in her 30s in good health and CMV-seropositive. The V call is TRBV9, the J call TRBJ2-7, with TRBD2 matching over 8 bases. The CDR3 region is CASSKSGAGGYEQYF. In DNA, the CDR3 is TGTGCCAGCAGCAAGTCAGGCGCGGGGGGCTACGAGCAGTACTTC.